The 19 T cell receptor beta chains in this list originate from one sample, sequenced in a study of T cells in Graves' hyperthyroidism and ophthalmopathy. RNA transcripts gave rise to amplified TCR beta CDR3 regions. With the HTBI primer set, the TCR CDR3 went through a first round of RT-PCR. One entry per CDR3 protein, called by TCRdb with MiXCR from the multiplex PCR reads. The table includes more than 300,000 distinct CDR3 sequences, 14% detected once. Source material: blood. These receptors came from a woman aged 60 to 75 with Graves' hyperthyroidism.

This clonotype appeared a single time. The J gene is TRBJ1-2, the V gene TRBV4-2, with D uncertain. V lost 0 bases, J lost 8 bases, and 10 bases lay in between. The CDR3 has 13 amino acids. Germline V gives CDR1 LGHNA, CDR2 YNFKEQ. The CDR3 nucleotides read TGTGCCAGCAGCCAAGATCTGGGCCAAGGCTACACCTTC. This sequence encodes CASSQDLGQGYTF.

This clonotype was counted ten times or more. The chain is built from TRBV12-3 or TRBV12-4 and TRBJ2-7; 7 nucleotides line up with TRBD1. V dropped 5 bases and J dropped 3; count of bases not matched to a gene: 10. This CDR3 comprises 15 residues. CDR3 nucleotides: TGTGCCAGCAGTCCAGGGACAGATGGGGTCTACGAGCAGTACTTC. This translates into CASSPGTDGVYEQYF.

This clonotype was detected only a few times. This chain uses TRBV24-1 with TRBJ2-1; a weak D match, TRBD1 (5 bases). The CDR3 is 16 residues long. The V gene lost 3 bases and the J gene lost 5 bases, with 16 bases spanning the gap. Germline lookup yields CDR1 KGHDR and CDR2 SFDVKD. The CDR3 bases are TGTGCCACCAGTGATCCTGGACACAATCCCAACAATGAGCAGTTCTTC. This gives the protein CATSDPGHNPNNEQFF.

Ten or more counts support this clonotype. The chain links TRBV5-1 to TRBJ2-7; 7 positions match TRBD1. The CDR3 is made up of 17 amino acids. With 0 bases clipped from V and 1 base from J, the junction kept 10 bases outside the gene matches. Germline CDR1 reads SGHRS; CDR2 reads YFSETQ. In DNA form, the CDR3 reads TGCGCCAGCAGCTTGGCCTATGGGACAGCCAAGTCCTACGAGCAGTACTTC. This sequence encodes CASSLAYGTAKSYEQYF.

This chain uses TRBV5-4 with TRBJ1-5; D unclear. Trimming removed 5 bases at V and 4 bases at J, with 10 bases between. Germline values: CDR1 SGHNT, CDR2 YYREEE (reference sequence). The CDR3 is 13 residues long. The CDR3 loop is CASSSDPNQPQHF. CDR3 DNA: TGTGCCAGCAGTTCGGACCCAAATCAGCCCCAGCATTTT.

About this clonotype itself: At one boundary the junction diverges from the germline segment, which might be a read error. This rearrangement joins TRBV10-2 to TRBJ1-5, with 7 positions matching TRBD1. The CDR3 loop spans 13 amino acids. Germline V CDR1 and CDR2: WSHSY, SAAADI. The CDR3 is CATRGISDQPQHF. CDR3 DNA: TGCGCCACCAGGGGGATTAGCGATCAGCCCCAGCATTTT.

This clonotype was seen a handful of times. The CDR3 sequence is CASSLEVSPLHF. The DNA of the CDR3 is TGTGCCAGCAGCTTAGAAGTTTCACCCCTCCACTTT. V is TRBV7-9 and J is TRBJ1-6; D remains ambiguous. V dropped 1 base and J dropped 9 bases, with 4 bases sitting between them. The V gene's germline CDR1 is SEHNR and CDR2 FQNEAQ (reference sequence). The CDR3 is made up of 12 amino acids.

The V gene is TRBV30, the J gene TRBJ1-3, with D uncertain. This CDR3 contains 11 residues. V gave up 5 bases and J gave up 4 bases, with 6 bases separating them. The germline V gene has CDR1 GTSNPN and CDR2 SVGIG (reference sequence). CDR3 region: CAWLTGNTIYF. CDR3 nucleotides: TGTGCCTGGTTAACAGGAAACACCATATATTTT.

This clonotype appeared a single time. The J gene is TRBJ2-4, the V gene TRBV4-1; D unresolved. V was shortened by 5 bases and J by 0 bases, with 17 bases between the two germline ends. This CDR3 contains 17 residues. Germline CDR1 and CDR2: MGHRA and YSYEKL. The CDR3 nucleotides read TGCGCCAGCAGCGTTGAGCCGCCACTCCTAGCCAAAAACATTCAGTACTTC. It is translated as CASSVEPPLLAKNIQYF.

This clonotype was counted at least ten times. This chain links TRBV2 with TRBJ1-5; weak D call: TRBD1 (5 bases). The CDR3 contains 17 residues. CDR1 is SNHLY, CDR2 FYNNEI, per germline. V lost 1 base and J 2 bases, leaving 15 bases between the germline ends. The CDR3 protein is CASSEGWRGIGNQPQHF. In DNA, the CDR3 is TGTGCCAGCAGTGAAGGGTGGAGGGGAATAGGCAATCAGCCCCAGCATTTT.

The J gene is TRBJ2-4, the V gene TRBV2, with D hard to call. Germline V gives CDR1 SNHLY, CDR2 FYNNEI. V lost 4 bases to trimming and J lost 6 bases, with 10 bases between them. The CDR3 totals 13 residues. This CDR3 is CASSVQAGNIQYF. CDR3 DNA: TGTGCCAGCAGTGTTCAGGCAGGAAACATTCAGTACTTC.

The genes are TRBV6-1 and TRBJ2-5, with D uncertain. V was trimmed by 3 bases and J by 2 bases, leaving 7 bases between them. Germline lookup yields CDR1 MNHNS and CDR2 SASEGT. CDR3 length equals 13 residues. In DNA, the CDR3 is TGTGCCAGCAGTGAGACGCCGCAAGAGACCCAGTACTTC. Its protein is CASSETPQETQYF.

CDR3 bases: TGTGCCAGCAGCTCCCCTAAGGGCGACAATGAGCAGTTCTTC. It encodes CASSSPKGDNEQFF. V usage is TRBV9 and J usage is TRBJ2-1; D unclear. V was clipped by 4 bases and J by 5 bases, with 13 bases between them. CDR3 length: 14 residues. Germline values: CDR1 SGDLS, CDR2 YYNGEE.

This clonotype was observed at least ten times. The chain is built from TRBV2 and TRBJ2-5; no clear D gene. This CDR3 contains 15 residues. V shed 7 bases and J shed 0 bases, with 15 bases lying between them. Per germline, CDR1 SNHLY and CDR2 FYNNEI. The chain's CDR3 is CASTKIPEYQETQYF. The CDR3 DNA reads as TGTGCCAGCACCAAAATCCCGGAGTACCAAGAGACCCAGTACTTC.

This clonotype was picked up many times. The chain combines TRBV6-1 with TRBJ1-3, with a possible D match to TRBD1 (6 bases). The CDR3 covers 11 residues. Trimming cost V 6 bases and J 15 bases, with 15 bases left between them. The germline V gene encodes CDR1 MNHNS and CDR2 SASEGT. In DNA form, the CDR3 reads TGTGCCAGCAGCACTGGGACACCGGGATATTTT. It encodes CASSTGTPGYF.

This clonotype was observed many times. The chain has TRBV7-3 and TRBJ2-3; D may be TRBD1 or TRBD2 (5 bases each). The ends were cut back, 6 bases at V and 3 bases at J, with 16 bases in the middle. CDR3 length: 15 residues. CDR1 is SGHTA and CDR2 is FQGTGA in the germline V gene. The CDR3 sequence is CASSRDAGSTDTQYF. Here the CDR3 DNA reads TGTGCCAGCAGTCGGGACGCGGGTTCTACAGATACGCAGTATTTT.

A few counts support this clonotype. The chain recombines TRBV6-5 with TRBJ2-7; D ambiguous. CDR3 size: 15 residues. Trimming pared 0 bases from V and 6 bases from J, leaving 15 bases between. Germline values: CDR1 MNHEY, CDR2 SVGAGI. The DNA for the CDR3 is TGTGCCAGCAGTTACTCTGGATTACGATTGGGCGAGCAGTACTTC. Its protein product is CASSYSGLRLGEQYF.

The rearrangement links TRBV7-9 to TRBJ2-5, with 13 bases identical to TRBD2. Germline values: CDR1 SEHNR, CDR2 FQNEAQ (reference sequence). V gave up 3 bases and J gave up 2 bases; unmatched junction bases: 6. CDR3 length: 17 residues. The CDR3 spells CASSFSPGLAGQETQYF. The CDR3, as DNA: TGTGCCAGCAGCTTTAGCCCGGGACTAGCGGGACAAGAGACCCAGTACTTC.

V gene TRBV5-5 combines with J gene TRBJ1-4; maybe TRBD1 (5 bases). The CDR3 totals 12 residues. The germline CDR1 and CDR2 sequences are SGHKS and YYEKEE (reference sequence). Trimming cost V 8 bases and J 6 bases, with 11 bases left between them. The CDR3 is CASAGADEKLFF. CDR3 coding DNA: TGTGCCAGTGCCGGGGCGGATGAAAAACTGTTTTTT.